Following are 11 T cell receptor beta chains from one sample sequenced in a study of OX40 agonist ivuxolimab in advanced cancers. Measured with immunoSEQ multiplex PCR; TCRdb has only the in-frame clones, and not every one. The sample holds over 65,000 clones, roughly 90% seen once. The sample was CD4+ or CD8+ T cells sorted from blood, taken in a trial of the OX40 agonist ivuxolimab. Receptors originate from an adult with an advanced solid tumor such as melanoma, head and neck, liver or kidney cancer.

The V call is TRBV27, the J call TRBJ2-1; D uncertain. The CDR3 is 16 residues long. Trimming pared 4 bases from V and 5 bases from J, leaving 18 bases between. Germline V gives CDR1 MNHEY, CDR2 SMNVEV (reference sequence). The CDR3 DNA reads TGTGCCAGCAGTTCCACCCCCGATCACACCGACAATGAGCAGTTCTTC. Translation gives CASSSTPDHTDNEQFF.

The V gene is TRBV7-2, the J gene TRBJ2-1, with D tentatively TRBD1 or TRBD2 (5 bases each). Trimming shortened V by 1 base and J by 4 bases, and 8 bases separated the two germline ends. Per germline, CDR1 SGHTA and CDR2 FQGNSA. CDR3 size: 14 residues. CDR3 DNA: TGTGCCAGCAGCTTAGTGGGGGAGTACAATGAGCAGTTCTTC. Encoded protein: CASSLVGEYNEQFF.

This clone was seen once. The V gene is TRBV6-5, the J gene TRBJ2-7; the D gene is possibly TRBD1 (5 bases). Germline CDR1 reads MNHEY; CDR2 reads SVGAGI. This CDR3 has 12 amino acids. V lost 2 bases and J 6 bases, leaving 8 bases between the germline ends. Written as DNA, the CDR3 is TGTGCCAGCAGTTACGGGGCGGCCGAGCAGTACTTC. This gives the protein CASSYGAAEQYF.

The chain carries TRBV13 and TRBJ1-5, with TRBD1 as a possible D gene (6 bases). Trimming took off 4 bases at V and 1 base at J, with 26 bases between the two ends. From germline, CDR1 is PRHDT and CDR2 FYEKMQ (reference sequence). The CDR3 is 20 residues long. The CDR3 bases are TGTGCCAGCAGCTCAAGGCCAGCAGGGGAAATATCTAGGAGCAATCAGCCCCAGCATTTT. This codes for CASSSRPAGEISRSNQPQHF.

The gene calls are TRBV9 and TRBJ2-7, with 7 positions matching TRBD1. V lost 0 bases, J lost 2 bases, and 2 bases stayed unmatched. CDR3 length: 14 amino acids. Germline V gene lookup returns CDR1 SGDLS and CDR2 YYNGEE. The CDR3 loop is CASSVATGAYEQYF. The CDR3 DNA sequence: TGTGCCAGCAGCGTAGCTACAGGGGCCTACGAGCAGTACTTC.

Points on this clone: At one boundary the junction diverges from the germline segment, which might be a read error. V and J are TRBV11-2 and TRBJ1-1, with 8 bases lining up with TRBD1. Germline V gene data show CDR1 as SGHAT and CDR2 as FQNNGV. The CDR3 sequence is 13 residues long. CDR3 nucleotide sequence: TGTGCCAGCCACTATGGGCCAGGGGGCGCTGGACTATTT. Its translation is CASHYGPGGAGLF.

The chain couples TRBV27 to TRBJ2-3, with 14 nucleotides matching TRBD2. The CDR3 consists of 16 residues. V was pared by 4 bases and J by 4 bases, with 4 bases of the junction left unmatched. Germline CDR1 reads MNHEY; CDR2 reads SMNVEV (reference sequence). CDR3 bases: TGTGCCAGCAGTTCCGGGACTAGCGGGGGTCCAGATACGCAGTATTTT. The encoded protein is CASSSGTSGGPDTQYF.

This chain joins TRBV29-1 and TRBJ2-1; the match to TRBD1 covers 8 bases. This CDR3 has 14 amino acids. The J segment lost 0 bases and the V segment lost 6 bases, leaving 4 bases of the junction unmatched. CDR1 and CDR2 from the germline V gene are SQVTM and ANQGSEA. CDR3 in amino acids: CSVVQGGSYNEQFF. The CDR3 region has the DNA TGCAGCGTAGTACAGGGGGGCTCCTACAATGAGCAGTTCTTC.

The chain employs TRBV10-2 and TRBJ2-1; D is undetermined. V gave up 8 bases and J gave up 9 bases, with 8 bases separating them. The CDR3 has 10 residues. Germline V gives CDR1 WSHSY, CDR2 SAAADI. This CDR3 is CASSLPEQFF. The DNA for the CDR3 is TGCGCCAGCTCTTTACCTGAGCAGTTCTTC.

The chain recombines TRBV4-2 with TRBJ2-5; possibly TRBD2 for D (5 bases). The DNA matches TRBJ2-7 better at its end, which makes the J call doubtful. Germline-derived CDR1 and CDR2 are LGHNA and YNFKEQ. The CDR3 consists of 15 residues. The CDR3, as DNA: TGTGCCAGCAGCCAAGAGGCGGACGGAGGCTACGAGCAGTACTTC. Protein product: CASSQEADGGYEQYF.

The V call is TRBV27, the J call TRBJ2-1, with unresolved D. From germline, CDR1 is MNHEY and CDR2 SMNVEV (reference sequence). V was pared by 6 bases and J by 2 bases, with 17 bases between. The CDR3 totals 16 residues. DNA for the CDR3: TGTGCCAGCAGCCTCCTCAGTGACGCAACCTACAATGAGCAGTTCTTC. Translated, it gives CASSLLSDATYNEQFF.